The 22 T cell receptor beta chains given below trace back to one sample, sequenced in a study of vaccination effects on CD4 cells after COVID-19. Viral peptide pool expansion of antigen-specific CD4+ T cells preceded sequencing in the ViraFEST assay. The culture ran for approximately nine days before CD4+ T cells were isolated. People in the vaccine group had not been infected with SARS-CoV-2 before, and their nucleocapsid antibodies were negative. Antigen specificity for these receptors is unknown. Measured with immunoSEQ multiplex PCR; TCRdb has only the in-frame clones, and not every one. The sample holds tens of thousands of clones, around three quarters seen once. The input for sequencing was CD4+ T cells from PBMCs cultured with HCoV-OC43 spike peptides, taken before COVID-19 vaccination. The subset was: HCoV-OC43 spike overlapping peptide pool stimulation. The receptors stem from a human donor who received a COVID-19 vaccine.

The chain links TRBV7-9 to TRBJ2-3, with D unclear. This CDR3 is built from 15 residues. The germline V and J ends were trimmed by 0 bases and 2 bases, with 9 bases remaining between them. CDR1 is SEHNR and CDR2 is FQNEAQ in the germline V gene (reference sequence). CDR3 in amino acids: CASSLASVNTDTQYF. CDR3 coding DNA: TGTGCCAGCAGCTTAGCATCGGTAAACACAGATACGCAGTATTTT.

The chain joins TRBV20-1 to TRBJ2-3; possible D gene TRBD1, 5 bases. The CDR3 sequence is 11 residues long. V lost 7 bases and J 6 bases, leaving 11 bases between the germline ends. The germline V gene encodes CDR1 DFQATT and CDR2 SNEGSKA (reference sequence). CDR3 DNA: TGCAGTGTTTCGCAGGGTGATACGCAGTATTTT. Its translation is CSVSQGDTQYF.

The genes are TRBV27 and TRBJ1-2; TRBD1 matches at 9 bases. The V and J ends lost 6 bases and 8 bases, in that order; junction bases with no gene match: 7. Germline V lookup: CDR1 MNHEY, CDR2 SMNVEV (reference sequence). There are 13 residues in the CDR3. This CDR3 is CASRRGTGYGYTF. CDR3 nucleotide sequence: TGTGCCAGCAGGAGAGGGACAGGGTACGGCTACACCTTC.

This chain connects TRBV7-9 to TRBJ1-6, with D tentatively TRBD1 (6 bases). Germline V gene lookup returns CDR1 SEHNR and CDR2 FQNEAQ (reference sequence). The CDR3 contains 15 residues. Trimming pared 1 base from V and 7 bases from J, leaving 11 bases between. CDR3 DNA sequence: TGTGCCAGCAGCTTAGTCGGGACAAGAAATTCACCCCTCCACTTT. This translates into CASSLVGTRNSPLHF.

The chain has TRBV5-6 and TRBJ2-7, with TRBD1 matching over 9 bases. The junction had 6 bases not matched to a gene; V was cut back by 2 bases and J by 6 bases. CDR1 is SGHDT, CDR2 YYEEEE, per germline. The CDR3 runs to 14 residues. In nucleotides, the CDR3 is TGTGCCAGCAGCTTCTTGGACAGGGGCGGCGAGCAGTACGTC. Its protein product is CASSFLDRGGEQYV.

With respect to this clone: The same CDR3 also results from other DNA sequences found in this sample. The chain joins TRBV5-1 to TRBJ2-2; 9 nucleotides match TRBD1. The CDR3 totals 15 residues. J was trimmed by 5 bases and V by 4 bases; bases with no gene match: 6. The germline CDR1 and CDR2 sequences are SGHRS and YFSETQ. The CDR3 spells CASSLGQGGTGELFF. The CDR3 DNA reads as TGCGCCAGCAGCCTGGGACAGGGAGGGACCGGGGAGCTGTTTTTT.

The gene calls are TRBV6-2 or TRBV6-3 and TRBJ2-7; 10 nucleotides align to TRBD2. CDR1 MNHEY and CDR2 SVGEGT come from the germline V gene. Trimming cost V 5 bases and J 7 bases; bases outside gene matches: 8. The length of the CDR3 is 14 residues. The CDR3 sequence: CASSPGLAGVEQYV. In DNA form, the CDR3 reads TGTGCCAGCAGTCCCGGGCTAGCGGGGGTTGAGCAGTACGTC.

This clone was found a few times. The genes are TRBV7-8 and TRBJ1-5; 10 bases are shared with TRBD1. The CDR3 is made up of 14 amino acids. Losses at the gene ends were 4 bases for V and 4 bases for J; bases not matched to a gene: 1. The V gene's germline CDR1 is SGHVS and CDR2 FQNEAQ. This chain's CDR3 is CASSSGQGNQPQHF. The CDR3 DNA follows: TGTGCCAGCAGCTCGGGACAGGGGAATCAGCCCCAGCATTTT.

The V gene is TRBV21-1, the J gene TRBJ1-1; no check of the table's D call, TRBD1, against the DNA was made. TRBV21-1 is deemed a pseudogene. This CDR3 spans 15 amino acids. CDR3 residues: CASSSQDSRNTEAFF. CDR3 nucleotides: TGTGCCAGCAGCTCCCAGGACAGTCGAAACACTGAAGCTTTCTTT.

The chain combines TRBV5-1 with TRBJ2-7; either TRBD1 or TRBD2 may supply D (6 bases each). Trimming took off 3 bases at V and 6 bases at J, with 16 bases between the two ends. The CDR3 is 14 amino acids. Looked up from germline, CDR1 is SGHRS and CDR2 is YFSETQ. This CDR3 is CASSSTGAPGEQYV. CDR3 coding DNA: TGCGCCAGCAGCTCGACGGGGGCGCCCGGCGAGCAGTACGTC.

The genes are TRBV11-2 and TRBJ2-3; 9 nucleotides line up with TRBD1. Germline CDR1 reads SGHAT; CDR2 reads FQNNGV. With V trimmed by 5 bases and J by 5 bases, 8 bases remained unmatched. This CDR3 spans 15 amino acids. The DNA of the CDR3 is TGTGCCAGCAGCGTCCGGGACAGGGTAGGAGATACGCAGTATTTT. Protein product: CASSVRDRVGDTQYF.

The chain employs TRBV4-3 and TRBJ1-2; D is possibly TRBD1 (6 bases). The CDR3 covers 14 residues. Trimming took off 2 bases at V and 8 bases at J, with 15 bases between the two ends. Germline assignment: CDR1 LGHNA and CDR2 YSLEER. CDR3 in DNA: TGCGCCAGCAGCCAATCTAAACAGGGTCGGGGCTACACCTTC. Translated: CASSQSKQGRGYTF.

The V call is TRBV19, the J call TRBJ2-1, with 7 bases matching TRBD2. The germline gives CDR1 LNHDA, CDR2 SQIVND (reference sequence). With 6 bases clipped from V and 6 bases from J, the junction kept 8 bases outside the gene matches. This CDR3 region has 14 residues. CDR3 loop: CASSTTPGGNEQFF. The CDR3 DNA reads TGTGCCAGTAGCACCACACCGGGGGGCAATGAGCAGTTCTTC.

This clone was detected only a few times. The chain couples TRBV2 to TRBJ1-5; D is ambiguous. The germline CDR1 and CDR2 sequences are SNHLY and FYNNEI. The CDR3 loop spans 17 amino acids. The ends were cut back, 2 bases at V and 0 bases at J, with 14 bases in the middle. The CDR3 is CASSEPNSLGSNQPQHF. Written as DNA, the CDR3 is TGTGCCAGCAGTGAACCTAACAGTTTAGGTAGCAATCAGCCCCAGCATTTT. Combining the CDR3 with reference TRBV2 and TRBJ1-5 gives the whole variable domain EPEVTQTPSHQVTQMGQEVILRCVPISNHLYFYWYRQILGQKVEFLVSFYNNEISEKSEIFDDQFSVERPDGSNFTLKIRSTKLEDSAMYFCASSEPNSLGSNQPQHFGDGTRLSIL.

This rearrangement joins TRBV9 to TRBJ2-2; D may be TRBD1 or TRBD2 (6 bases each). The V end was cut by 0 bases, the J end by 1 base, with 10 bases between. Germline lookup yields CDR1 SGDLS and CDR2 YYNGEE. This CDR3 has 16 amino acids. CDR3 loop: CASSVAGGGNTGELFF. In DNA, the CDR3 is TGTGCCAGCAGCGTAGCCGGGGGCGGGAACACCGGGGAGCTGTTTTTT.

This chain links TRBV20-1 with TRBJ2-7; a possible D gene is TRBD1 (5 bases). The CDR3 length is 13 residues. In germline, CDR1 is DFQATT, CDR2 SNEGSKA (reference sequence). Trimming left V 3 bases short and J 3 bases short, with 12 bases between. CDR3 amino acids: CSASQGRYYEQYV. The CDR3 DNA reads TGCAGTGCTAGTCAGGGCCGGTACTACGAGCAGTACGTC.

This clone was seen only once. The chain couples TRBV24-1 to TRBJ2-4, with a tentative D call TRBD1 (6 bases). This CDR3 has 16 residues. CDR1 and CDR2 from the germline V gene are KGHDR and SFDVKD. V gave up 3 bases and J gave up 8 bases, with 19 bases separating them. CDR3 DNA: TGTGCCACCAGTGATACCTCCGGTAAGGGGGTGGACATTCAGTACTTC. Protein: CATSDTSGKGVDIQYF.

V and J are TRBV6-5 and TRBJ1-2; D gene unclear. Germline assignment: CDR1 MNHEY and CDR2 SVGAGI. V shed 4 bases and J shed 0 bases, with 6 bases lying between them. The CDR3 totals 13 residues. The DNA for the CDR3 is TGTGCCAGCAGTTTTAAGGCTAACTATGGCTACACCTTC. This codes for CASSFKANYGYTF.

This clone was recorded only once. The J gene is TRBJ2-5, the V gene TRBV24-1; TRBD2 might be the D (5 bases). The CDR3 runs to 13 residues. Germline V gene data show CDR1 as KGHDR and CDR2 as SFDVKD. V was cut by 3 bases and J by 2 bases, with 6 bases left in between. The CDR3 sequence is CATSDGSQETQYF. The CDR3 region has the DNA TGTGCCACCAGTGATGGGAGTCAAGAGACCCAGTACTTC.

V is TRBV2 and J is TRBJ2-4; 7 bases map to TRBD1. V was clipped by 4 bases and J by 3 bases; unmatched bases: 6. Germline values: CDR1 SNHLY, CDR2 FYNNEI. This CDR3 contains 15 residues. The CDR3 DNA follows: TGTGCCAGCAGTGGACAGGGCGATTTCAAAAACATTCAGTACTTC. Protein sequence: CASSGQGDFKNIQYF.

This clone was seen a handful of times. The rearrangement uses TRBV14 and TRBJ1-6; TRBD1 might be the D (6 bases). Germline assignment: CDR1 SGHDN and CDR2 FVKESK. The CDR3 is 16 amino acids. The V end was cut by 0 bases, the J end by 8 bases, with 14 bases between. The CDR3 coding sequence is TGTGCCAGCAGCCAAGATATCCGCGCAGGGGATTCACCCCTCCACTTT. Translated, it gives CASSQDIRAGDSPLHF.

The chain couples TRBV29-1 to TRBJ1-2, with 8 bases matching TRBD1. Germline CDR1 and CDR2: SQVTM and ANQGSEA. This CDR3 comprises 13 residues. With 4 bases clipped from V and 4 bases from J, the junction kept 5 bases outside the gene matches. The CDR3 spells CSVGQGSGYGYTF. The CDR3 DNA sequence: TGCAGCGTTGGACAGGGGAGTGGCTATGGCTACACCTTC.